This TCR beta chain originates from a study of T cell repertoires in cytomegalovirus infection. At the level of the study: In public TCR beta signatures, there were indications of both CMV infection and matching HLA type.

This clonotype was recorded many times. Its cognate antigen is unknown. TCRdb called the reads again in MiXCR, with one record for every CDR3 protein. The sample holds around 530,000 distinct CDR3 sequences, approximately 17% seen once. Study-wide results and caveats: Dominating the ex vivo response were TCR beta clonotypes that were CMV-specific and HLA-C-restricted. CMV carriers with the relevant HLA were identified by cumulative public TCR beta family frequency.

The CDR3 is 13 amino acids. Germline CDR1 WSHSY, CDR2 SAAADI. Trimming pared 6 bases from V and 4 bases from J, leaving 12 bases between. The source material was CD8+ T cells from PBMCs. The sequence was obtained from a human donor in good health (CMV status not recorded). Some clones in this sample may be carry-over from other donors' samples. The chain has TRBV10-2 and TRBJ1-2, with D perhaps matching TRBD1 (5 bases). CDR3 in DNA: TGCGCCAGCAGCGCCGACAGTCTCTATGGCTACACCTTC. As protein: CASSADSLYGYTF.